This T cell receptor beta chain derives from a study of lymphopenia after photon versus proton radiotherapy. Turning to this clone: Its specificity is not known.

Study-wide results and caveats: Authors raise, but do not show, better survival with proton therapy. After the lymphocyte nadir, photon-treated repertoires showed oligoclonal expansion, especially of CD8+ Temra cells. In patients who died, overall survival fell as post-nadir TCR diversity dropped more. Photon-treated patients lost naive T cells and TCR diversity; proton-treated stayed stable.

Germline CDR1 is MGHRA and CDR2 is YSYEKL. The V end lost 6 bases, the J end lost 3 bases, and 15 bases lay between the germline ends. CDR3 length equals 15 residues. Only in-frame clones appear in the TCRdb table, and some are missing; sequencing was by immunoSEQ multiplex PCR. The data show tens of thousands of clones, roughly nine tenths seen once. V usage is TRBV4-1 and J usage is TRBJ2-1; tentatively, D is TRBD1 (6 bases). The material sequenced was peripheral blood, taken from a patient treated with photon-based radiotherapy. The TCR was taken from a woman aged 50 to 60 with cholangiocarcinoma. CDR3 sequence reads: CASRLETGYYNEQFF. CDR3 DNA sequence: TGCGCCAGCAGACTCGAGACAGGCTACTACAATGAGCAGTTCTTC.